The clone carrying this T cell receptor (beta chain) turned up a few times. The antigen remains undetermined. The sample belongs to a study of cytomegalovirus exposure and HLA in healthy donors. Study summary: A subsequent analysis reported that the 95 to 150 validation repertoires were produced on the same platform that had also been used for the 666 first-cohort repertoires.

The donors were part of the validation cohort, which consisted of 120 subjects and was separate from the first cohort of several hundred subjects. The CDR3 extends over 13 amino acids. J lost 5 bases, V lost 5 bases, and 2 bases had no gene match. Looked up from germline, CDR1 is MNHEY and CDR2 is SMNVEV (reference sequence). The study, taken as a whole, reports: Rarity marked most TCR sequences, yet some public TCRs occurred in many donors. A list of 150 or so TCR beta chains associated with cytomegalovirus was given.

Here immunoSEQ multiplex PCR was the method, and the copy in TCRdb shows in-frame clones only, minus some. This sample yields about 68,000 clones, of which 90% to 95% are seen a single time; about 3% belongs to the top ten. Sequenced: PBMCs. The TCR was taken from a man in his late teens or twenties in good health and CMV-seronegative. This chain connects TRBV27 to TRBJ2-5, with 10 bases identical to TRBD1. CDR3 residues: CASSKDRGETQYF. CDR3 coding DNA: TGTGCCAGCAGTAAGGACAGGGGGGAGACCCAGTACTTC.